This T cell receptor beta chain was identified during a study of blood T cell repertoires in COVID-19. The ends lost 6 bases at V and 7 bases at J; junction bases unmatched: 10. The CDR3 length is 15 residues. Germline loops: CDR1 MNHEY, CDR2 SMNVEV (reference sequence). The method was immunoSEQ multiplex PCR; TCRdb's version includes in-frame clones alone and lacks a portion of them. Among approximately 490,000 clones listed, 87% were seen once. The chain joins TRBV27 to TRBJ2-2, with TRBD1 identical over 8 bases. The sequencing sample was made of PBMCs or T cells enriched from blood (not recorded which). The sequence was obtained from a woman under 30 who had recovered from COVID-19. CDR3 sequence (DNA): TGTGCCAGCAGCCGAACGACAGGGGCCGGCGGGGAGCTGTTTTTT. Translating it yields CASSRTTGAGGELFF.